Shown below are 23 T cell receptor beta chains from a single sample sequenced in a study of T cell responses to AZD1222 COVID-19 vaccine. The protocol was immunoSEQ multiplex PCR, while the TCRdb copy is restricted to in-frame clones and leaves out a portion. The sample has 95,000 to 110,000 clones; about 90% are singletons. The sample was peripheral blood, taken on day 0 of AZD1222 vaccination. The receptors stem from an adult in good health.

This chain links TRBV19 with TRBJ2-2, with 12 bases matching TRBD2. CDR1 is LNHDA, CDR2 SQIVND, per germline (reference sequence). Trimming removed 7 bases from V and 5 bases from J; junction bases left unmatched: 8. This CDR3 comprises 16 residues. DNA of the CDR3: TGTGCCAGTACTCTAGCGGGGGGGCCGCGGACCGGGGAGCTGTTTTTT. Its protein product is CASTLAGGPRTGELFF.

This chain links TRBV18 with TRBJ2-3; the D is unclear. Germline CDR1 is KGHSH and CDR2 is LQKENI. The V end lost 6 bases, the J end lost 4 bases, and 11 bases lay between the germline ends. This CDR3 is 13 amino acids long. The CDR3 nucleotides are TGTGCCAGCTCTCTTCGTGACGCAGATACGCAGTATTTT. Its translation: CASSLRDADTQYF.

The CDR3 region is CASSSRTVYEQYF. Here the CDR3 DNA reads TGCGCCAGCAGCTCCAGGACAGTCTACGAGCAGTACTTC. V usage is TRBV5-1 and J usage is TRBJ2-7; TRBD1 might be the D (6 bases). CDR1 is SGHRS and CDR2 is YFSETQ in the germline V gene. Trimming cost V 3 bases and J 3 bases, with 10 bases left between them. The CDR3 is 13 residues long.

This chain uses TRBV7-9 with TRBJ1-3; D ambiguous. Germline V gives CDR1 SEHNR, CDR2 FQNEAQ (reference sequence). V dropped 1 base and J dropped 7 bases, with 2 bases sitting between them. The CDR3 has 11 amino acids. Here the CDR3 reads CASSLGNTIYF. As DNA, the CDR3 is TGTGCCAGCAGCTTAGGGAACACCATATATTTT.

This sequence joins TRBV11-2 and TRBJ1-6; tentative D call: TRBD1 (5 bases). V was pared by 0 bases and J by 9 bases, with 9 bases between. This CDR3 spans 14 amino acids. CDR1 and CDR2 from the germline V gene are SGHAT and FQNNGV. Here the CDR3 reads CASSLDRVGSPLHF. CDR3 nucleotides: TGTGCCAGCAGCTTAGACAGGGTGGGTTCACCCCTCCACTTT.

V is TRBV4-1 and J is TRBJ2-7, with 10 bases identical to TRBD2. The V segment lost 1 base and the J segment 3 bases; nucleotides outside the gene matches: 3. This CDR3 is 15 amino acids long. Germline V gives CDR1 MGHRA, CDR2 YSYEKL. CDR3 sequence (DNA): TGCGCCAGCAGCCAAGGGACTAGCGGATACTACGAGCAGTACTTC. Translation: CASSQGTSGYYEQYF.

The chain employs TRBV10-3 and TRBJ1-1; 7 nucleotides align to TRBD1. The germline CDR1 and CDR2 sequences are ENHRY and SYGVKD. The length of the CDR3 is 15 residues. Losses at the gene ends were 2 bases for V and 1 base for J; bases not matched to a gene: 4. The chain's CDR3 is CAISEIQGGNTEAFF. CDR3 nucleotides: TGTGCCATCAGTGAGATCCAGGGGGGGAACACTGAAGCTTTCTTT.

This sequence joins TRBV6-5 and TRBJ2-7; D might be TRBD1 or TRBD2, each matching 7 bases. The CDR3 length is 14 residues. The V and J ends lost 4 bases and 4 bases respectively, with 14 bases between them. The germline CDR1 and CDR2 sequences are MNHEY and SVGAGI. As DNA, the CDR3 is TGTGCCAGCAGTTCCAGGGGGGGCGTATACGAGCAGTACTTC. Its protein product is CASSSRGGVYEQYF.

This clone was detected only once. This chain joins TRBV6-5 and TRBJ2-1, with TRBD1 matching over 9 bases. V trimming: 5 bases; J trimming: 3 bases; junction bases outside the gene matches: 5. The CDR3 runs to 15 residues. Germline-derived CDR1 and CDR2 are MNHEY and SVGAGI. DNA of the CDR3: TGTGCCAGCAGTCATCGGACAGGGGACTACAATGAGCAGTTCTTC. It specifies CASSHRTGDYNEQFF.

The chain carries TRBV27 and TRBJ2-7; possibly TRBD2 for D (7 bases). This CDR3 region has 15 residues. V was clipped by 2 bases and J by 3 bases, with 14 bases between them. Germline V gene data show CDR1 as MNHEY and CDR2 as SMNVEV (reference sequence). CDR3 nucleotide sequence: TGTGCCAGCAGTTTAAGGGGGGGGGCCCACTACGAGCAGTACTTC. It yields the protein CASSLRGGAHYEQYF.

This sequence joins TRBV7-2 and TRBJ2-5, with D perhaps matching TRBD2 (6 bases). CDR3 length equals 14 residues. CDR1 is SGHTA and CDR2 is FQGNSA in the germline V gene. The V end was cut by 4 bases, the J end by 5 bases, with 14 bases between. Here the CDR3 reads CASSSTGGGETQYF. The CDR3 DNA follows: TGTGCCAGCAGCTCCACCGGGGGTGGGGAGACCCAGTACTTC.

The V call is TRBV2, the J call TRBJ2-2, with D tentatively TRBD1 (6 bases). The CDR3 extends over 13 amino acids. The germline V gene encodes CDR1 SNHLY and CDR2 FYNNEI. With 9 bases removed from V and 4 bases from J, the gap between germline ends came to 12 bases. The CDR3 sequence: CARQQGSTGELFF. The CDR3 DNA sequence: TGTGCCAGACAACAGGGTTCCACCGGGGAGCTGTTTTTT.

This chain uses TRBV2 with TRBJ2-5; D not resolved. Germline CDR1 SNHLY, CDR2 FYNNEI. V was shortened by 5 bases and J by 5 bases, with 9 bases between the two germline ends. The CDR3 contains 12 residues. CDR3 region: CASSLVWETQYF. Here the CDR3 DNA reads TGTGCCAGCAGTTTGGTTTGGGAGACCCAGTACTTC.

The chain joins TRBV29-1 to TRBJ1-4; 11 bases match TRBD1. Germline lookup yields CDR1 SQVTM and CDR2 ANQGSEA. Trimming took 6 bases from V and 7 from J; bases not matched to a gene: 10. The CDR3 sequence is 15 residues long. The CDR3 bases are TGCAGCGTGCCGGGACAGGGGGGAGAAAGTGAAAAACTGTTTTTT. Its protein is CSVPGQGGESEKLFF.

The chain employs TRBV7-9 and TRBJ1-1, with a weak D call TRBD1 (6 bases). The CDR3 has 15 residues. V lost 5 bases and J 3 bases, leaving 16 bases between the germline ends. The V gene's germline CDR1 is SEHNR and CDR2 FQNEAQ (reference sequence). The chain's CDR3 is CASSGQGGSDTEAFF. In DNA, the CDR3 is TGTGCCAGCAGCGGCCAAGGGGGGTCGGACACTGAAGCTTTCTTT.

This clone was found a few times. The chain carries TRBV10-3 and TRBJ2-6; D possibly corresponds to TRBD1 (6 bases). Trimming took 7 bases from V and 0 from J, leaving 10 bases between them. Germline CDR1 is ENHRY and CDR2 is SYGVKD. This CDR3 has 15 residues. DNA of the CDR3: TGTGCCATCAATGCAGGGGCCTCTGGGGCCAACGTCCTGACTTTC. Its protein is CAINAGASGANVLTF.

The chain is built from TRBV4-2 and TRBJ1-1; D not resolved. Trimming took 0 bases from V and 1 from J, leaving 6 bases between them. Germline-derived CDR1 and CDR2 are LGHNA and YNFKEQ. The CDR3 contains 14 residues. The CDR3, as DNA: TGTGCCAGCAGCCAAGACCTGGAGAACACTGAAGCTTTCTTT. It specifies CASSQDLENTEAFF.

The V call is TRBV7-9, the J call TRBJ1-3; D unresolved. V was trimmed by 5 bases and J by 0 bases, leaving 8 bases between them. CDR3 length: 14 residues. CDR1 SEHNR and CDR2 FQNEAQ come from the germline V gene (reference sequence). CDR3 sequence reads: CASSPPPSGNTIYF. DNA for the CDR3: TGTGCCAGCAGCCCCCCACCCTCTGGAAACACCATATATTTT.

This clone was seen once. The V gene is TRBV25-1, the J gene TRBJ1-2, with D unclear. Germline V gene sequence: CDR1 MGHDK, CDR2 SYGVNS. The CDR3 is 13 amino acids. The V end was cut by 5 bases, the J end by 3 bases, with 10 bases between. The CDR3, as DNA: TGTGCCAGCAGTCCTTCCGACTACTATGGCTACACCTTC. This codes for CASSPSDYYGYTF.

The V gene is TRBV4-2, the J gene TRBJ2-3; 7 bases are a match to TRBD2. Germline loops: CDR1 LGHNA, CDR2 YNFKEQ. CDR3 length equals 17 residues. The V segment lost 0 bases and the J segment 6 bases; nucleotides outside the gene matches: 12. CDR3 sequence: CASSQDGLADLADTQYF. For the CDR3, the DNA is TGTGCCAGCAGCCAAGATGGGCTAGCGGACCTAGCGGATACGCAGTATTTT.

The V gene is TRBV27, the J gene TRBJ1-3; a weak D match, TRBD1 (5 bases). Germline-derived CDR1 and CDR2 are MNHEY and SMNVEV (reference sequence). The V and J ends lost 2 bases and 3 bases respectively, with 11 bases between them. The CDR3 is 15 residues long. Here the CDR3 DNA reads TGTGCCAGCAGTTTAAAGGGGCACGGTGGAAACACCATATATTTT. The encoded protein is CASSLKGHGGNTIYF.

The chain combines TRBV5-6 with TRBJ1-2; 8 nucleotides agree with TRBD1. The CDR3 has 14 amino acids. Germline-derived CDR1 and CDR2 are SGHDT and YYEEEE. Trimming at V came to 4 bases and at J to 8 bases, leaving 10 bases not matched to a gene. CDR3 sequence (DNA): TGTGCCAGCAGCCCGACAGGGGTGAATTTCGGCTACACCTTC. Translating gives CASSPTGVNFGYTF.

The V call is TRBV5-6, the J call TRBJ2-2; a weak D match, TRBD1 (5 bases). CDR1 and CDR2 (germline): SGHDT, YYEEEE. Trimming took off 4 bases at V and 3 bases at J, with 19 bases between the two ends. This CDR3 has 17 amino acids. The CDR3 DNA reads TGTGCCAGCAGCCAGGACCCCTTTGGGGCGGACACCGGGGAGCTGTTTTTT. This codes for CASSQDPFGADTGELFF.